This is a list of T cell receptor beta chains from one sample in a study of identical twins. One entry per CDR3 protein results from TCRdb running MiXCR on the 5' RACE reads. The sample contains some 500,000 distinct CDR3 sequences, 7.5% to 10% of which appear only once. These data were also reused for a study on yellow fever vaccine responses in identical twins.

The sequencing input was PBMCs. These receptors all come from a young woman in good health. CDR3s include the opening cysteine and the closing phenylalanine or tryptophan. A D gene is named only where the DNA matches it firmly. Not all rows give a size; the values are once, few, many and, for expanded clones, a class.

abundance: NA
v_gene: TRBV7-9
d_gene: TRBD2
j_gene: TRBJ2-5
CDR3nt: TGTGCCAGCAGCCCCCGACTAGCAGATGACCAAGAGACCCAGTACTTC
CDR3aa: CASSPRLADDQETQYF

abundance: many
v_gene: TRBV7-2
d_gene: NA
j_gene: TRBJ1-5
CDR3nt: TGTGCCAGCAGCTTAATGGGTGCTACTAATCAGCCCCAGCATTTT
CDR3aa: CASSLMGATNQPQHF

abundance: few
v_gene: TRBV10-1
d_gene: NA
j_gene: TRBJ2-3
CDR3nt: TGCGCCAGCAGTGAGTTTCAGGTTACAGATACGCAGTATTTT
CDR3aa: CASSEFQVTDTQYF

abundance: NA
v_gene: TRBV7-6
d_gene: NA
j_gene: TRBJ2-7
CDR3nt: TGTGCCAGCAGCTTAGGTGGGGTGAAAGCCTACGAGCAGTACTTC
CDR3aa: CASSLGGVKAYEQYF

abundance: many
v_gene: TRBV7-9
d_gene: NA
j_gene: TRBJ2-1
CDR3nt: TGTGCCAGCAGCACCGGGACTGGCTCCTACAATGAGCAGTTCTTC
CDR3aa: CASSTGTGSYNEQFF

abundance: many
v_gene: TRBV11-2
d_gene: TRBD2
j_gene: TRBJ2-5
CDR3nt: TGTGCCAGCAGCTTAGGGGAGCGGGGTATGGAGACCCAGTACTTC
CDR3aa: CASSLGERGMETQYF

abundance: NA
v_gene: TRBV4-2
d_gene: TRBD1
j_gene: TRBJ1-2
CDR3nt: TGTGCCAGCAGCTCACTGACAGGGGTCTCTGGCTACACCTTC
CDR3aa: CASSSLTGVSGYTF

abundance: NA
v_gene: TRBV11-2
d_gene: TRBD2
j_gene: TRBJ2-7
CDR3nt: TGTGCCAGCAGCTTAGGCGGTTATGGAAGCGGGGGGTTACGCTCCTACGAGCAGTACTTC
CDR3aa: CASSLGGYGSGGLRSYEQYF

abundance: once
v_gene: TRBV11-2
d_gene: TRBD2
j_gene: TRBJ2-2
CDR3nt: TGTGCCAGCAGCAAGATAGCGGGAGTTTCGGCCGGGGAGCTGTTTTTT
CDR3aa: CASSKIAGVSAGELFF

abundance: few
v_gene: TRBV5-1
d_gene: NA
j_gene: TRBJ2-5
CDR3nt: TGCGCCAGCAGCCAGGCGACGGCGGCTACTGACCAAGAGACCCAGTACTTC
CDR3aa: CASSQATAATDQETQYF

abundance: many
v_gene: TRBV12-3/TRBV12-4
d_gene: NA
j_gene: TRBJ1-3
CDR3nt: TGTGCCAGCAGTTTAGCAGGCCCCTCTGGAAACACCATATATTTT
CDR3aa: CASSLAGPSGNTIYF

abundance: NA
v_gene: TRBV4-1
d_gene: NA
j_gene: TRBJ1-2
CDR3nt: TGCGCCAGCAGCCAAGATGTGGGGGAGACTGATGGCTACACCTTC
CDR3aa: CASSQDVGETDGYTF

abundance: NA
v_gene: TRBV7-9
d_gene: NA
j_gene: TRBJ2-1
CDR3nt: TGTGCCAGCAGCCTGACCAAGCCTGAGCAGTTCTTC
CDR3aa: CASSLTKPEQFF

abundance: many
v_gene: TRBV5-1
d_gene: TRBD2
j_gene: TRBJ2-1
CDR3nt: TGCGCCAGCGGCTACCGGGACTACTTAAATGAGCAGTTCTTC
CDR3aa: CASGYRDYLNEQFF

abundance: NA
v_gene: TRBV28
d_gene: NA
j_gene: TRBJ1-1
CDR3nt: TGTGCCAGCATCGTGGGGGGCACTGAAGCTTTCTTT
CDR3aa: CASIVGGTEAFF

abundance: many
v_gene: TRBV6-1
d_gene: NA
j_gene: TRBJ2-2
CDR3nt: TGTGCCAGCACCTACGGAATCGGAGTAGGGGATGACACCGGGGAGCTGTTTTTT
CDR3aa: CASTYGIGVGDDTGELFF

abundance: few
v_gene: TRBV6-5
d_gene: NA
j_gene: TRBJ2-7
CDR3nt: TGTGCCAGCAGTTACACACTTGGACCTTCCTACGAGCAGTACTTC
CDR3aa: CASSYTLGPSYEQYF

abundance: NA
v_gene: TRBV4-2
d_gene: NA
j_gene: TRBJ2-2
CDR3nt: TGTGCCAGCAGCCAAGATCAAACCGGACTTGATTACACCGGGGAGCTGTTTTTT
CDR3aa: CASSQDQTGLDYTGELFF

abundance: few
v_gene: TRBV7-2
d_gene: TRBD2
j_gene: TRBJ2-2
CDR3nt: TGTGCCAGCATCCGGGGACTAGCGACCGGGGAGCTGTTTTTT
CDR3aa: CASIRGLATGELFF

abundance: many
v_gene: TRBV29-1
d_gene: TRBD2
j_gene: TRBJ2-5
CDR3nt: TGCAGCGCCCTACTAGCGGGGACAATCGGGGGGACCCAGTACTTC
CDR3aa: CSALLAGTIGGTQYF

abundance: few
v_gene: TRBV20-1
d_gene: NA
j_gene: TRBJ2-1
CDR3nt: TGCAGTGCTAGGTCGGTGAGCTCCTACAATGAGCAGTTCTTC
CDR3aa: CSARSVSSYNEQFF

abundance: many
v_gene: TRBV7-9
d_gene: NA
j_gene: TRBJ2-5
CDR3nt: TGTGCCAGCAGCCGTACAGGGATTCAAGAGACCCAGTACTTC
CDR3aa: CASSRTGIQETQYF

abundance: few
v_gene: TRBV7-9
d_gene: NA
j_gene: TRBJ1-1
CDR3nt: TGTGCCAGCAGCTGGGGGGGGGCGGCTGAAGCTTTCTTT
CDR3aa: CASSWGGAAEAFF

abundance: NA
v_gene: TRBV7-9
d_gene: NA
j_gene: TRBJ1-2
CDR3nt: TGTGCCAGCAGTTCGGACGGAGGGTATGAGGGCTACACCTTC
CDR3aa: CASSSDGGYEGYTF